This T cell receptor beta chain was sequenced for a study of a mutant IDH1 vaccine in newly diagnosed glioma. Overall study results and limits: Changes to the top peripheral T cell clonotypes appeared unrelated to pseudoprogression.

As for this clone: As yet, its antigen is unknown.

With 8 bases clipped from V and 6 bases from J, the junction kept 14 bases outside the gene matches. The CDR3 loop spans 15 amino acids. Germline V gene sequence: CDR1 KGHSH, CDR2 LQKENI. Described time point: week 47, end of study. Topical imiquimod was applied with each vaccine dose, which held 300 ug of mutant IDH1 20-mer peptide. Donors had new IDH1-mutant astrocytomas of WHO grade 3 or 4 (ATRX-lost). Generated by immunoSEQ multiplex PCR, the TCRdb table keeps only in-frame clones and is missing some. The sample yields tens of thousands of clones, 81% seen once. The J gene is TRBJ1-1, the V gene TRBV18, with TRBD1 matching over 8 bases. The material sequenced was PBMCs, taken from a glioma patient whose treatment included an IDH1 peptide vaccine. The receptor was derived from a man aged 35 to 55 with glioma. In DNA, the CDR3 is TGTGCCAGCGTCGGCGACAGGGGTCTTTTTCCTGAAGCTTTCTTT. It translates to CASVGDRGLFPEAFF.